This record covers a single T cell receptor beta chain. Trimming shortened V by 0 bases and J by 3 bases, and 18 bases separated the two germline ends. This CDR3 spans 16 amino acids. The germline gives CDR1 DFQATT, CDR2 SNEGSKA (reference sequence). The entry originates in a study of CD8+CD57+ T cells in acquired aplastic anemia. The authors sequenced patients whose flow cytometry had shown CD8+CD57+ cell expansion. For CDR3 and TCR beta VDJ profiling, genomic DNA was the template used. TCRdb reanalysed the reads using MiXCR and keeps one entry per CDR3 protein. The sample yields some 200,000 distinct CDR3 sequences, 55% to 65% seen once.

The sample was sorted CD4+, CD8+, or CD8+CD57+ T cells (not recorded which) from PBMCs. This TCR was sampled from a human donor with aplastic anemia. This chain joins TRBV20-1 and TRBJ2-7, with TRBD2 as a possible D gene (5 bases). The CDR3 coding sequence is TGCAGTGCTAGAGATAGAGAAAGCGGCGGGTTCTACGAGCAGTACTTC. Its protein product is CSARDRESGGFYEQYF.